Following are 15 T cell receptor beta chains from one sample sequenced in a study of PD-1 blockade in classical Hodgkin lymphoma. Data came from immunoSEQ multiplex PCR; TCRdb stores just in-frame clones and leaves some out. This table holds around 65,000 clones, 88% found once. Each of the patients experienced relapse following autologous stem cell transplantation, and their brentuximab vedotin exposure differed. The sequences come from peripheral blood mononuclear cells (PBMCs), collected at baseline. The receptors derive from a human donor with classical Hodgkin lymphoma.

The chain employs TRBV30 and TRBJ2-1; tentatively, D is TRBD1 (6 bases). V lost 3 bases, J lost 9 bases, and 15 bases lay in between. CDR1 and CDR2 from the germline V gene are GTSNPN and SVGIG (reference sequence). This CDR3 has 13 amino acids. The CDR3 here is CAWRVDSLGEQFF. CDR3 sequence (DNA): TGTGCCTGGAGAGTGGACAGTCTGGGTGAGCAGTTCTTC.

The gene calls are TRBV10-2 and TRBJ1-2, with 8 bases lining up with TRBD1. Germline CDR1 is WSHSY and CDR2 is SAAADI. CDR3 length: 14 amino acids. The J segment lost 3 bases and the V segment lost 3 bases, leaving 3 bases of the junction unmatched. CDR3 residues: CASSDTTGDYGYTF. The CDR3 bases are TGCGCCAGCAGTGACACGACAGGGGACTATGGCTACACCTTC.

This sequence joins TRBV18 and TRBJ2-3; D may be TRBD1 (6 bases). Trimming cost V 3 bases and J 0 bases, with 10 bases left between them. The CDR3 runs to 15 residues. Germline V lookup: CDR1 KGHSH, CDR2 LQKENI. CDR3 amino acids: CASSPTTGSTDTQYF. CDR3 bases: TGTGCCAGCTCACCGACTACAGGGAGCACAGATACGCAGTATTTT.

The rearrangement uses TRBV28 and TRBJ2-3, with D unclear. Germline-derived CDR1 and CDR2 are MDHEN and SYDVKM. The germline V and J ends were trimmed by 7 bases and 4 bases, with 15 bases remaining between them. The CDR3 sequence is 14 residues long. The CDR3 nucleotides are TGTGCCAGCAAACAGTACGATCGGGCAGATACGCAGTATTTT. It encodes CASKQYDRADTQYF.

This sequence joins TRBV7-3 and TRBJ2-5; a weak D match, TRBD2 (6 bases). The CDR3 runs 15 residues. The germline gives CDR1 SGHTA, CDR2 FQGTGA. The ends were cut back, 1 base at V and 2 bases at J, with 11 bases in the middle. CDR3: CASSLNPGLQETQYF. The CDR3 DNA sequence: TGTGCCAGCAGCTTAAACCCGGGACTGCAAGAGACCCAGTACTTC. The whole variable domain, remainder taken from reference TRBV7-3 and TRBJ2-5, is GAGVSQTPSNKVTEKGKYVELRCDPISGHTALYWYRQSLGQGPEFLIYFQGTGAADDSGLPNDRFFAVRPEGSVSTLKIQRTERGDSAVYLCASSLNPGLQETQYFGPGTRLLVL.

This chain links TRBV7-7 with TRBJ2-7; D is ambiguous. This CDR3 contains 13 residues. The germline V gene encodes CDR1 SSHAT and CDR2 FNYEAQ (reference sequence). V dropped 0 bases and J dropped 4 bases, with 7 bases sitting between them. For the CDR3, the DNA is TGTGCCAGCAGCTTAGCGGACGGATACGAGCAGTACTTC. The encoded protein is CASSLADGYEQYF.

V gene TRBV29-1 combines with J gene TRBJ2-3, with 14 bases aligning to TRBD2. Trimming at V came to 3 bases and at J to 3 bases, leaving 2 bases not matched to a gene. The CDR3 sequence is 15 residues long. Germline CDR1 reads SQVTM; CDR2 reads ANQGSEA. The CDR3 DNA is TGCAGCGTTGAGAGACTAGCGGGGGGGACAGATACGCAGTATTTT. This sequence encodes CSVERLAGGTDTQYF.

The chain combines TRBV30 with TRBJ1-5; D is undetermined. The germline V gene has CDR1 GTSNPN and CDR2 SVGIG (reference sequence). The CDR3 extends over 13 amino acids. V was clipped by 0 bases and J by 9 bases, with 12 bases between them. DNA of the CDR3: TGTGCCTGGAGTGTACTGGAGGATATGCCCCAGCATTTT. It yields the protein CAWSVLEDMPQHF.

The genes are TRBV28 and TRBJ2-7, with 7 bases that match TRBD1. Germline trimming cut 3 bases from V and 2 bases from J; bases unmatched to any gene: 4. This CDR3 spans 14 amino acids. CDR1 MDHEN and CDR2 SYDVKM come from the germline V gene. The DNA for the CDR3 is TGTGCCAGCAGTTTGGACAGGTCTGCCTACGAGCAGTACTTC. This translates into CASSLDRSAYEQYF.

The chain combines TRBV11-2 with TRBJ1-4; maybe TRBD1 (5 bases). V dropped 1 base and J dropped 8 bases, with 8 bases sitting between them. CDR1 and CDR2 from the germline V gene are SGHAT and FQNNGV. This CDR3 is built from 13 residues. The CDR3 DNA sequence: TGTGCCAGCAGCTTAGGCAGGGAAGAAAAACTGTTTTTT. Translation: CASSLGREEKLFF.

The chain links TRBV7-8 to TRBJ1-6, with a tentative D call TRBD1 (5 bases). This CDR3 comprises 15 residues. Trimming pared 2 bases from V and 6 bases from J, leaving 11 bases between. The germline CDR1 and CDR2 sequences are SGHVS and FQNEAQ. This CDR3 reads CASSLQGGTNSPLHF. DNA of the CDR3: TGTGCCAGCAGCTTACAGGGAGGAACTAATTCACCCCTCCACTTT.

The chain couples TRBV7-2 to TRBJ2-2; perhaps D is TRBD1 or TRBD2 (5 bases each). The CDR3 has 18 amino acids. CDR1 SGHTA and CDR2 FQGNSA come from the germline V gene. With 1 base removed from V and 3 bases from J, the gap between germline ends came to 18 bases. As DNA, the CDR3 is TGTGCCAGCAGCTTAGAGCTGGGACCCTTGCCGTACACCGGGGAGCTGTTTTTT. It yields the protein CASSLELGPLPYTGELFF.

The chain employs TRBV7-2 and TRBJ1-1, with TRBD1 identical over 8 bases. V lost 0 bases and J lost 10; bases outside the gene matches: 4. Germline CDR1 SGHTA, CDR2 FQGNSA. The CDR3 contains 13 residues. The CDR3 is CASSLAETGAAFF. The CDR3 DNA is TGTGCCAGCAGCTTAGCGGAGACAGGGGCAGCTTTCTTT.

The table lists this clone with a few counts. The chain is built from TRBV13 and TRBJ2-5; 9 nucleotides align to TRBD1. Germline assignment: CDR1 PRHDT and CDR2 FYEKMQ (reference sequence). Trimming cost V 5 bases and J 5 bases; bases outside gene matches: 15. The length of the CDR3 is 17 residues. CDR3 sequence (DNA): TGTGCCAGCAGCCGGGTATGGTCACAGGGGGCTTGGGAGACCCAGTACTTC. Its translation: CASSRVWSQGAWETQYF.

The chain recombines TRBV28 with TRBJ1-2; tentative D call: TRBD1 (5 bases). The CDR3 runs 12 residues. V lost 7 bases and J lost 7, with 13 bases in between. Germline-derived CDR1 and CDR2 are MDHEN and SYDVKM. The CDR3 DNA follows: TGTGCCAGCAATCTGGGGCAAGTTGGCTACACCTTC. As protein: CASNLGQVGYTF.